Below are 18 T cell receptor beta chains sequenced from a single sample in a study of CD8 T cells in Susac syndrome. The authors reverse transcribed roughly 0.5 to 1 ug RNA with random hexamers. TCRdb reprocessed the immunoSEQ multiplex PCR reads with MiXCR, giving one entry per CDR3 protein. The repertoire includes roughly 120,000 distinct CDR3 sequences, around 94% of them detected once, and more than 0.075% sits in the top ten. The specimen sequenced was CD4+ T cells from PBMCs. The receptors were sampled from a human donor in good health.

J is TRBJ2-3 and V is TRBV29-1; no reliable D call. This CDR3 region has 16 residues. The germline V gene has CDR1 SQVTM and CDR2 ANQGSEA. V was cut by 7 bases and J by 2 bases, with 22 bases left in between. This CDR3 reads CSASGPLKKSTDTQYF. The DNA for the CDR3 is TGCAGCGCTTCGGGTCCCCTGAAGAAATCCACAGATACGCAGTATTTT.

The chain recombines TRBV10-3 with TRBJ1-6; tentative D call: TRBD1 (6 bases). CDR1 is ENHRY and CDR2 is SYGVKD in the germline V gene. The CDR3 runs to 13 residues. V dropped 4 bases and J dropped 9 bases, with 10 bases sitting between them. CDR3 sequence reads: CAISAGGRSPLHF. CDR3 bases: TGTGCCATCAGTGCCGGGGGGCGTTCACCCCTCCACTTT.

This chain joins TRBV6-5 and TRBJ2-7; 9 bases fit TRBD1. Germline V CDR1 and CDR2: MNHEY, SVGAGI. V lost 5 bases, J lost 3 bases, and 5 bases stayed unmatched. The CDR3 length is 14 residues. CDR3 nucleotides: TGTGCCAGCAGTCCCGGACAGGGGAACTACGAGCAGTACTTC. It is translated as CASSPGQGNYEQYF.

This clonotype was counted once. This chain connects TRBV3-1 to TRBJ2-2; D is uncertain. The V and J ends lost 2 bases and 5 bases respectively, with 9 bases between them. The CDR3 totals 14 residues. Germline loops: CDR1 LGHDT, CDR2 YNNKEL (reference sequence). The DNA for the CDR3 is TGTGCCAGCAGCCAAATCCCGGAGACCGGGGAGCTGTTTTTT. Amino acid sequence: CASSQIPETGELFF.

This clonotype was observed once. This sequence joins TRBV6-1 and TRBJ2-5; 7 nucleotides agree with TRBD2. J lost 5 bases, V lost 8 bases, and 20 bases had no gene match. The CDR3 spans 17 residues. Per the germline V gene, CDR1 is MNHNS and CDR2 is SASEGT. The CDR3 spells CASVPLASGGLIETQYF. The CDR3 nucleotides read TGTGCCAGCGTGCCCCTAGCGTCGGGGGGATTAATCGAGACCCAGTACTTC.

The chain is built from TRBV4-1 and TRBJ2-7; 7 nucleotides align to TRBD2. The trim removed 4 bases at V and 1 base at J, leaving 7 bases unmatched. CDR1 and CDR2 from the germline V gene are MGHRA and YSYEKL. CDR3 length equals 15 residues. Here the CDR3 reads CASSPPGLPSYEQYF. CDR3 sequence (DNA): TGCGCCAGCAGCCCCCCGGGACTACCATCCTACGAGCAGTACTTC.

Turning to this clonotype: An end of the junction differs from the germline gene, which may be a read error. V is TRBV19 and J is TRBJ1-1, with a tentative D call TRBD1 (6 bases). CDR3 length: 8 amino acids. CDR1 and CDR2 (germline): LNHDA, SQIVND (reference sequence). The CDR3 nucleotides read TGTGCCAGTCCGGGACACAACTTT. Translated: CASPGHNF.

This clonotype showed up just a few times. The chain has TRBV7-9 and TRBJ1-1; D gene uncertain. The V gene lost 9 bases and the J gene lost 0 bases, with 11 bases spanning the gap. The germline CDR1 and CDR2 sequences are SEHNR and FQNEAQ (reference sequence). The CDR3 is 13 residues long. CDR3 in DNA: TGTGCCAGTAGTTCCCAGATGAACACTGAAGCTTTCTTT. It codes for CASSSQMNTEAFF. The full variable domain, completed using reference TRBV7-9 and TRBJ1-1, is DTGVSQNPRHKITKRGQNVTFRCDPISEHNRLYWYRQTLGQGPEFLTYFQNEAQLEKSRLLSDRFSAERPKGSFSTLEIQRTEQGDSAMYLCASSSQMNTEAFFGQGTRLTVV.

The chain joins TRBV5-1 to TRBJ2-5; either TRBD1 or TRBD2 may fit D (5 bases each). CDR3 size: 15 residues. Germline CDR1 is SGHRS and CDR2 is YFSETQ. With 0 bases removed from V and 5 bases from J, the gap between germline ends came to 14 bases. The CDR3: CASSLEGRWGETQYF. The CDR3 coding sequence is TGCGCCAGCAGCTTGGAGGGACGCTGGGGGGAGACCCAGTACTTC.

This clonotype turned up a few times. This chain uses TRBV29-1 with TRBJ2-7, with TRBD2 identical over 7 bases. In germline, CDR1 is SQVTM, CDR2 ANQGSEA. This CDR3 has 14 residues. After removal of 5 bases from V and 6 bases from J, the junction contained 13 bases not matched to a gene. DNA of the CDR3: TGCAGCGTTCAAGCGGGAACCCCCCAGTTCGAGCAGTACTTC. Protein sequence: CSVQAGTPQFEQYF.

The genes are TRBV20-1 and TRBJ2-5; 12 nucleotides match TRBD2. The CDR3 is made up of 14 amino acids. Germline CDR1 DFQATT, CDR2 SNEGSKA (reference sequence). The V segment lost 6 bases and the J segment 2 bases; nucleotides outside the gene matches: 4. DNA for the CDR3: TGCAGTGCCACCGGACTAGCGGGACAAGAGACCCAGTACTTC. Translating gives CSATGLAGQETQYF.

In this sample, this clonotype turned up once. The chain uses TRBV5-1 and TRBJ1-1; TRBD1 aligns across 7 bases. The CDR3 sequence is 13 residues long. J gave up 7 bases and V 4 bases, and 7 bases lay outside the gene matches. Germline V gives CDR1 SGHRS, CDR2 YFSETQ. DNA for the CDR3: TGCGCCAGCAGCCCTCCTGGGGACAGTGAAGCTTTCTTT. Protein product: CASSPPGDSEAFF.

The chain employs TRBV6-2 or TRBV6-3 and TRBJ2-1; D is ambiguous. Germline lookup yields CDR1 MNHEY and CDR2 SVGEGT. V was clipped by 2 bases and J by 7 bases, with 9 bases between them. This CDR3 contains 13 residues. CDR3 DNA sequence: TGTGCCAGCAGTTACCGGACCTCGAATGAGCAGTTCTTC. Translating it yields CASSYRTSNEQFF.

This clonotype was observed once. The chain joins TRBV5-6 to TRBJ1-2, with 9 bases fitting TRBD1. V shed 4 bases, J shed 8 bases, and the junction held 12 bases outside the gene matches. The CDR3 length is 15 residues. CDR1 and CDR2 from the germline V gene are SGHDT and YYEEEE. CDR3 bases: TGTGCCAGCAGCAGGATGGGACAGGGAGTGGGGGGCTACACCTTC. Amino acids: CASSRMGQGVGGYTF.

The rearrangement joins TRBV12-3 or TRBV12-4 to TRBJ1-5; D is possibly TRBD1 (5 bases). CDR3 size: 14 residues. The germline V and J ends were trimmed by 6 bases and 0 bases, with 9 bases remaining between them. CDR3 sequence reads: CASRPTDSNQPQHF. CDR3 bases: TGTGCCAGCAGGCCGACAGATAGCAATCAGCCCCAGCATTTT.

The V call is TRBV18, the J call TRBJ2-4; D not resolved. The germline V gene has CDR1 KGHSH and CDR2 LQKENI. V was cut by 3 bases and J by 6 bases, with 9 bases left in between. The CDR3 is 13 amino acids. The CDR3 here is CASSPEQANIQYF. The CDR3 DNA is TGTGCCAGCTCACCGGAGCAAGCAAACATTCAGTACTTC.

The chain uses TRBV20-1 and TRBJ2-2; perhaps TRBD2 as D (6 bases). The germline V gene has CDR1 DFQATT and CDR2 SNEGSKA (reference sequence). Trimming cost V 3 bases and J 7 bases, with 12 bases left between them. The CDR3 spans 13 residues. Here the CDR3 reads CSASGSIDGELFF. For the CDR3, the DNA is TGCAGTGCTAGCGGGAGCATAGACGGGGAGCTGTTTTTT.

This clonotype was seen only a few times. This chain links TRBV4-2 with TRBJ2-2; D is unresolved. From germline, CDR1 is LGHNA and CDR2 YNFKEQ. The CDR3 totals 13 residues. Trimming shortened V by 0 bases and J by 2 bases, and 1 base separated the two germline ends. CDR3 sequence reads: CASSQENTGELFF. Written as DNA, the CDR3 is TGTGCCAGCAGCCAAGAAAACACCGGGGAGCTGTTTTTT.